This T cell receptor beta chain was identified during a study of CD8 T cells in ankylosing spondylitis. Study-level results: Characteristic, it appeared, of ankylosing spondylitis blood was a TCR beta motif of eight highly homologous variants.

This clonotype was counted many times. Its antigen is as yet unknown. V dropped 0 bases and J dropped 2 bases, with 10 bases sitting between them. CDR1 DFQATT and CDR2 SNEGSKA come from the germline V gene (reference sequence). The CDR3 is 14 amino acids. TCR beta libraries were made by quantitative 5'-RACE with molecular barcodes. TCRdb reprocessed the 5' RACE reads with MiXCR, giving one entry per CDR3 protein. The sample carries under 150,000 distinct CDR3 sequences, around 9.3% recorded once. The sequencing input was blood, either unsorted or a sorted T cell fraction (not recorded which). The V gene is TRBV20-1, the J gene TRBJ1-2; D remains ambiguous. This receptor was identified in a male donor with ankylosing spondylitis or in good health (not recorded which). CDR3 sequence: CSAREAGKNYGYTF. In DNA form, the CDR3 reads TGCAGTGCTAGAGAGGCGGGGAAGAACTATGGCTACACCTTC.